This T cell receptor (beta chain) emerged from a study of CD8 T cells in ankylosing spondylitis. Germline V lookup: CDR1 DFQATT, CDR2 SNEGSKA (reference sequence). Trimming removed 6 bases at V and 6 bases at J, with 15 bases between. The CDR3 is 13 residues long. Of note for this clonotype: Its target is not known.

Libraries for TCR beta were made by quantitative 5'-RACE with molecular barcodes. In TCRdb, the 5' RACE reads were re-called with MiXCR into one record per CDR3 protein. The data show 500,000 to 550,000 distinct CDR3 sequences, with 10% to 15% seen just once and under 7.5% held by the top ten. Whole-study results and caveats: Reported data indicate significant enrichment of disease-linked clones within matched ankylosing spondylitis synovial fluid. Peripheral blood held disease-linked clones only at relatively low frequency, and these were CD8+. Past research had described some motif variants in reactive arthritis synovial fluid and blood. Typical of ankylosing spondylitis blood, it appeared, was a TCR beta motif of under 10 highly homologous variants.

Sequencing used blood, either unsorted or a sorted T cell fraction (not recorded which). The receptor comes from a male donor with ankylosing spondylitis. The chain has TRBV20-1 and TRBJ2-1, with D maybe TRBD2 (5 bases). Here the CDR3 reads CSAEKRIFNEQFF. In DNA form, the CDR3 reads TGCAGTGCCGAAAAGCGGATCTTCAATGAGCAGTTCTTC.